This T cell receptor (beta chain) came from a study of glioma-infiltrating T cells after dendritic cell vaccination. Using immunoSEQ multiplex PCR, the repertoire was profiled, and TCRdb retains in-frame clones only, with some absent. The sample lists 85,000 to 110,000 clones; roughly four fifths were seen once. Study-level findings and limits: Higher pretreatment TIL content predicted longer progression-free time and survival.

Remarks on this clone: Its antigen is as yet unknown.

J gave up 4 bases and V 3 bases, and 6 bases lay outside the gene matches. The CDR3 length is 14 residues. Germline CDR1 reads SQVTM; CDR2 reads ANQGSEA. This TCR derives from a human donor with glioblastoma. This specimen was blood, taken before dendritic cell vaccination. The chain couples TRBV29-1 to TRBJ2-7; TRBD1 agrees at 10 bases. The CDR3 nucleotides read TGCAGCGTTGAGGTGACAGGGGGCGCTTACGAGCAGTACTTC. It encodes CSVEVTGGAYEQYF.